This T cell receptor (beta chain) was recovered during a study of blood T cells in healthy people across ages. Findings and limits, study-wide: Diversity was higher, and naive CD4+ cells more numerous, in long-lived donors than in aged donors.

Details on this clonotype: What it binds is not known.

Looked up from germline, CDR1 is SQVTM and CDR2 is ANQGSEA. The CDR3 spans 12 residues. The V and J ends lost 7 bases and 2 bases respectively, with 10 bases between them. Combining a sample-barcoded 5' primer with a J-beta primer mix, a second PCR ran for roughly 6 to 12 cycles. MiXCR, run by TCRdb on the 5' RACE reads, gives a single entry per CDR3 protein. The table shows around 1,000,000 distinct CDR3 sequences, with roughly 24% occurring only once. These same records also appear under a second study, on T cells of mothers and their children.

This receptor was identified in a girl under 10 years old in good health. The specimen was blood. This chain joins TRBV29-1 and TRBJ2-3, with unresolved D. The CDR3 region has the DNA TGCAGCGCTAGTCTAAACACAGATACGCAGTATTTT. Its protein is CSASLNTDTQYF.